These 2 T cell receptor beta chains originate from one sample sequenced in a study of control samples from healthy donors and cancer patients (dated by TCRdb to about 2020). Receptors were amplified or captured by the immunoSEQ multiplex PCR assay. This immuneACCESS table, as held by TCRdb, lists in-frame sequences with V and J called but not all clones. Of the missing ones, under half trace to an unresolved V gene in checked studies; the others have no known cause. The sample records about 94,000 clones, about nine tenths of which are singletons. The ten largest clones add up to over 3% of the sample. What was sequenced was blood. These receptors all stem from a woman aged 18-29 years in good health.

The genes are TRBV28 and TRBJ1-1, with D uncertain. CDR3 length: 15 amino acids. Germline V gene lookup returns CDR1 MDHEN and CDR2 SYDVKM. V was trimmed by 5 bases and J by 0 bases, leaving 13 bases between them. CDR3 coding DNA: TGTGCCAGCAGTCTCCATTCCGGGATGAACACTGAAGCTTTCTTT. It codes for CASSLHSGMNTEAFF.

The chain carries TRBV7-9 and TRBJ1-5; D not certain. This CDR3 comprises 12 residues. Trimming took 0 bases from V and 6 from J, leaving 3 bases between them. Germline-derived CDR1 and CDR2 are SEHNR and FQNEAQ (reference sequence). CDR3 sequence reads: CASSLASQPQHF. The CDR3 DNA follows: TGTGCCAGCAGCTTAGCGAGTCAGCCCCAGCATTTT.